What follows are 19 T cell receptor beta chains derived from one specimen sequenced in a study of blood T cell repertoires in COVID-19. Produced via immunoSEQ multiplex PCR; TCRdb's table is partial and in-frame only. The sample holds tens of thousands of clones; 88% are singletons and the top ten take 14%. Sequencing was performed on peripheral blood. The receptors here all came from a human donor with active COVID-19. The donor label of this sample is uncertain.

This chain connects TRBV24-1 to TRBJ2-7; 9 bases are a match to TRBD1. V dropped 3 bases and J dropped 5; count of bases not matched to a gene: 7. In germline, CDR1 is KGHDR, CDR2 SFDVKD. The CDR3 is made up of 15 amino acids. In DNA form, the CDR3 reads TGTGCCACCAGTGATCGTTGGACAGGGGCGGACGAGCAGTACTTC. This codes for CATSDRWTGADEQYF.

The chain combines TRBV24-1 with TRBJ1-2; maybe TRBD1 (6 bases). V dropped 7 bases and J dropped 8 bases, with 19 bases sitting between them. Germline CDR1 reads KGHDR; CDR2 reads SFDVKD. The CDR3 is made up of 14 amino acids. The CDR3 sequence: CATSLGRGEGGYTF. DNA of the CDR3: TGTGCCACCAGCCTGGGCAGGGGTGAAGGGGGCTACACCTTC.

This clone was counted once. V is TRBV14 and J is TRBJ2-7, with D possibly matching TRBD1 (5 bases). With 1 base removed from V and 0 bases from J, the gap between germline ends came to 7 bases. CDR1 SGHDN and CDR2 FVKESK come from the germline V gene. The CDR3 contains 14 residues. As DNA, the CDR3 is TGTGCCAGCAGCCAAGGTGGGGCCTCCTACGAGCAGTACTTC. It codes for CASSQGGASYEQYF. The full variable domain, with the rest looked up from reference TRBV14 and TRBJ2-7, is EAGVTQFPSHSVIEKGQTVTLRCDPISGHDNLYWYRRVMGKEIKFLLHFVKESKQDESGMPNNRFLAERTGGTYSTLKVQPAELEDSGVYFCASSQGGASYEQYFGPGTRLTVT.

The rearrangement uses TRBV4-3 and TRBJ2-2; 13 nucleotides match TRBD2. Germline assignment: CDR1 LGHNA and CDR2 YSLEER. This CDR3 is 17 amino acids long. V dropped 4 bases and J dropped 1; count of bases not matched to a gene: 3. CDR3 in DNA: TGCGCCAGCAGCCTCGGGACTAGCGGGATGAACACCGGGGAGCTGTTTTTT. This encodes CASSLGTSGMNTGELFF.

The J gene is TRBJ2-2, the V gene TRBV7-6; no firm D call. Germline CDR1 reads SGHVS; CDR2 reads FNYEAQ. The V end was cut by 5 bases, the J end by 6 bases, with 4 bases between. The CDR3 covers 11 residues. In DNA form, the CDR3 reads TGTGCCAGCAGCGCGCCCGGGGAGCTGTTTTTT. Its translation: CASSAPGELFF.

The rearrangement uses TRBV4-3 and TRBJ2-3, with 7 bases aligning to TRBD2. Germline V gene data show CDR1 as LGHNA and CDR2 as YSLEER. Trimming took 0 bases from V and 8 from J; bases not matched to a gene: 14. The CDR3 spans 17 residues. CDR3 region: CASSQDREGLRRGTQYF. Written as DNA, the CDR3 is TGCGCCAGCAGCCAAGATAGGGAGGGACTCCGACGGGGTACGCAGTATTTT.

This clone showed up just once. This chain joins TRBV29-1 and TRBJ1-1; D not resolved. V gave up 0 bases and J gave up 8 bases, with 7 bases separating them. The CDR3 spans 11 residues. Germline CDR1 and CDR2: SQVTM and ANQGSEA. The CDR3 spells CSVEDPGEAFF. For the CDR3, the DNA is TGCAGCGTTGAAGACCCGGGAGAAGCTTTCTTT. The whole variable domain, filled in from reference TRBV29-1 and TRBJ1-1, reads SAVISQKPSRDICQRGTSLTIQCQVDSQVTMMFWYRQQPGQSLTLIATANQGSEATYESGFVIDKFPISRPNLTFSTLTVSNMSPEDSSIYLCSVEDPGEAFFGQGTRLTVV.

This chain joins TRBV18 and TRBJ2-1; 11 bases line up with TRBD2. CDR3 length: 16 amino acids. CDR1 and CDR2 (germline): KGHSH, LQKENI. V lost 3 bases and J lost 9; bases outside the gene matches: 10. CDR3 nucleotide sequence: TGTGCCAGCTCACCCCCCTTAGCGGGGGGGCCTCCTGAGCAGTTCTTC. Translation gives CASSPPLAGGPPEQFF. The full variable domain, its missing parts supplied by reference TRBV18 and TRBJ2-1, is NAGVMQNPRHLVRRRGQEARLRCSPMKGHSHVYWYRQLPEEGLKFMVYLQKENIIDESGMPKERFSAEFPKEGPSILRIQQVVRGDSAAYFCASSPPLAGGPPEQFFGPGTRLTVL.

This rearrangement joins TRBV5-8 to TRBJ2-6; the D gene is possibly TRBD1 (6 bases). The CDR3 sequence is 17 residues long. CDR1 and CDR2 from the germline V gene are SGHTS and YDEGEE. Trimming removed 0 bases from V and 4 bases from J, with 14 bases in between. The CDR3 protein is CASSLDSGAHGANVLTF. CDR3 sequence (DNA): TGTGCCAGCAGCTTGGACTCAGGGGCGCACGGGGCCAACGTCCTGACTTTC.

This clone has only a few counts. The chain couples TRBV28 to TRBJ1-3, with unresolved D. Trimming cost V 1 base and J 0 bases, with 7 bases left between them. Per germline, CDR1 MDHEN and CDR2 SYDVKM. The CDR3 is made up of 15 amino acids. The CDR3 nucleotides are TGTGCCAGCAGTTTATTATCGGGCTCTGGAAACACCATATATTTT. Its protein is CASSLLSGSGNTIYF. Full variable domain (missing parts from reference TRBV28 and TRBJ1-3): DVKVTQSSRYLVKRTGEKVFLECVQDMDHENMFWYRQDPGLGLRLIYFSYDVKMKEKGDIPEGYSVSREKKERFSLILESASTNQTSMYLCASSLLSGSGNTIYFGEGSWLTVV.

V usage is TRBV28 and J usage is TRBJ1-1; no clear D gene. The length of the CDR3 is 14 residues. Per the germline V gene, CDR1 is MDHEN and CDR2 is SYDVKM. V lost 2 bases and J lost 0, with 7 bases in between. CDR3 sequence: CASSLPPMNTEAFF. CDR3 coding DNA: TGTGCCAGCAGTTTACCCCCAATGAACACTGAAGCTTTCTTT.

The sample holds one count of this clone. This chain uses TRBV24-1 with TRBJ1-4; D might be TRBD1 (6 bases). Germline V gives CDR1 KGHDR, CDR2 SFDVKD. V was clipped by 11 bases and J by 6 bases, with 12 bases between them. The CDR3 has 12 amino acids. The CDR3 DNA sequence: TGTGCCAGGACAGAGACCGATGAAAAACTGTTTTTT. It is translated as CARTETDEKLFF.

This clone was counted a single time. The J gene is TRBJ1-1, the V gene TRBV2; the D is unclear. In germline, CDR1 is SNHLY, CDR2 FYNNEI. The germline V and J ends were trimmed by 5 bases and 1 base, with 14 bases remaining between them. This CDR3 is 15 amino acids long. Written as DNA, the CDR3 is TGTGCCAGCAGTCCTACCGGTTCGTCGAACACTGAAGCTTTCTTT. Translation gives CASSPTGSSNTEAFF.

The V gene is TRBV25-1, the J gene TRBJ2-7, with D perhaps TRBD2 (6 bases). Germline lookup yields CDR1 MGHDK and CDR2 SYGVNS. There are 13 residues in the CDR3. V lost 8 bases, J lost 4 bases, and 15 bases lay in between. The CDR3 reads CASQSGRGYEQYF. The CDR3, as DNA: TGTGCCAGCCAGAGCGGCCGGGGGTACGAGCAGTACTTC.

This clone has a handful of counts. This CDR3 reads CASVKQGGWTGELFF. The CDR3 nucleotides are TGTGCCAGCGTTAAACAGGGGGGTTGGACCGGGGAGCTGTTTTTT. This chain connects TRBV6-5 to TRBJ2-2, with TRBD1 identical over 8 bases. Germline V gene sequence: CDR1 MNHEY, CDR2 SVGAGI. V lost 8 bases and J lost 5; bases outside the gene matches: 10. The CDR3 contains 15 residues.

V usage is TRBV6-6 and J usage is TRBJ1-3; D is uncertain. Per the germline V gene, CDR1 is MNHNY and CDR2 is SVGAGI (reference sequence). This CDR3 has 17 residues. The ends were cut back, 5 bases at V and 0 bases at J, with 17 bases in the middle. CDR3 in amino acids: CASSPLLAATSGNTIYF. DNA of the CDR3: TGTGCCAGCAGTCCGCTTCTCGCAGCGACCTCTGGAAACACCATATATTTT.

V gene TRBV14 combines with J gene TRBJ1-3; D is perhaps TRBD1 (6 bases). Trimming cost V 0 bases and J 0 bases, with 15 bases left between them. Germline assignment: CDR1 SGHDN and CDR2 FVKESK. This CDR3 spans 18 amino acids. In nucleotides, the CDR3 is TGTGCCAGCAGCCAAGATCCGGGGGGGCGCGCCTCTGGAAACACCATATATTTT. It yields the protein CASSQDPGGRASGNTIYF.

In this sample, this clone turned up once. The rearrangement uses TRBV6-1 and TRBJ1-5; 9 bases are a match to TRBD1. V lost 4 bases and J lost 6; bases outside the gene matches: 13. CDR3 size: 17 residues. Germline V gene lookup returns CDR1 MNHNS and CDR2 SASEGT. The DNA of the CDR3 is TGTGCCAGCAGTGGCTCCAGAAGGGACAGGGTAATTCAGCCCCAGCATTTT. Protein product: CASSGSRRDRVIQPQHF.

This clone was seen a handful of times. V gene TRBV6-5 combines with J gene TRBJ2-7; 9 bases map to TRBD2. J lost 2 bases, V lost 7 bases, and 9 bases had no gene match. The CDR3 contains 15 residues. Germline V CDR1 and CDR2: MNHEY, SVGAGI. CDR3 nucleotides: TGTGCCAGCAATCTTACTAGCGGGTGGACCTACGAGCAGTACTTC. It yields the protein CASNLTSGWTYEQYF.